This T cell receptor (beta chain) comes out of a study of OX40 agonist ivuxolimab in advanced cancers. About the study: Participants could have had prior anti-PD-1, anti-PD-L1 or anti-CTLA-4 therapy, and about 37% had some. Overall study results and limits: Partial responders at 0.1-3.0 mg/kg had among the lowest clonal expansion.

This table comes from immunoSEQ multiplex PCR, and its TCRdb copy is limited to in-frame clones, with some not included. The sample yields fewer than 85,000 clones, 70% to 90% seen once. This clone has just a few counts. Antigen specificity is unknown. The CDR3 is 15 amino acids. J was trimmed by 0 bases and V by 6 bases; bases with no gene match: 7. Germline CDR1 and CDR2: MNHNS and SASEGT. The receptor comes from an adult with an advanced solid tumor such as melanoma, head and neck, liver or kidney cancer. The specimen comprised CD4+ or CD8+ T cells sorted from blood, sampled in a trial of the OX40 agonist ivuxolimab. This sequence joins TRBV6-1 and TRBJ1-1; 7 bases line up with TRBD1. The CDR3 reads CASRDLRGVNTEAFF. The CDR3 DNA is TGTGCCAGCAGAGACCTCAGGGGGGTGAACACTGAAGCTTTCTTT.